This T cell receptor beta chain was observed in a study of T cells in Graves' hyperthyroidism and ophthalmopathy. This clonotype was detected a few times. RNA transcripts were the template for amplifying TCR beta CDR3 regions. RT-PCR in the first round (using the HTBI primer set) targeted the TCR CDR3. From the multiplex PCR reads, TCRdb called clonotypes with MiXCR, one entry per CDR3 protein. Among 360,000 or so distinct CDR3 sequences listed, over 15% were seen once. CDR3 length: 14 amino acids. Looked up from germline, CDR1 is SGHRS and CDR2 is YFSETQ. Between the trimmed V and J ends, which lost 4 bases and 4 bases, there was a span of 14 bases. Extraction of PBMCs used 8 to 10 ml of fresh peripheral blood.

The receptor was isolated from a woman aged 18 to 35 with Graves' hyperthyroidism. The sequenced sample was blood. V gene TRBV5-1 combines with J gene TRBJ2-5; TRBD1 might be the D (5 bases). The DNA of the CDR3 is TGCGCCAGCAGCCGTTCACAGGAGCCAGAGACCCAGTACTTC. Protein sequence: CASSRSQEPETQYF.